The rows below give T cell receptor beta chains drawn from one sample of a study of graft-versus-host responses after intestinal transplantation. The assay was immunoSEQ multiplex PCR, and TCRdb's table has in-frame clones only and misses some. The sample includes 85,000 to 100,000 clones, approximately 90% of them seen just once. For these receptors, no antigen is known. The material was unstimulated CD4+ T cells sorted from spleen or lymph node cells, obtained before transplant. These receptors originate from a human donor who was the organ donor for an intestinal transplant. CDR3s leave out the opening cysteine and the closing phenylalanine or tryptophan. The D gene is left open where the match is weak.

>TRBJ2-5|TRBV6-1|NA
ASSVGGVGETQY
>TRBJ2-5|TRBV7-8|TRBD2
ASSLSGRGYETQY
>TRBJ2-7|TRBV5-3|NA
ARSHGQNSYEQY
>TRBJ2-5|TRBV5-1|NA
ASSLVAQTQETQY
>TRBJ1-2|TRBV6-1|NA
ASVRGGGYT
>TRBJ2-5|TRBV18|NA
ASSPSGSRETQY
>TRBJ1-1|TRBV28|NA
ASTLRSTGGNTEAF
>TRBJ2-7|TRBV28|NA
ASSPTQGLGMGEQY
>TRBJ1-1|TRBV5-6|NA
ASSLGSAGTEAF
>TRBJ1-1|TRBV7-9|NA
ASSFRQTAGNTEAF
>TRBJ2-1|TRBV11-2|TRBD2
ASTRGGSNNEQF
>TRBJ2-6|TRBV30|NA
ASTGTAYSGANVLT
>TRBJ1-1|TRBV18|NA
ASSSGNAEAF
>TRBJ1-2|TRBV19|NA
ASSIEDMTYT
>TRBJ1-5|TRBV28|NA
ASSLSEIYSNQPQH
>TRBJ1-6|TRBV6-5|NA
ASRRGTTSPLH
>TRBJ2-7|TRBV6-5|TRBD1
ASSYSRGQGGSEQY
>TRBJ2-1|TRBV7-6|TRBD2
ASSLSGTSGSPPGEQF
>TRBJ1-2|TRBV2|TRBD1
ARSTGGGNGYT
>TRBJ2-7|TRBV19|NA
ASSTNRVTSYEQY
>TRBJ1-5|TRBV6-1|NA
ASKIGGNQPQH
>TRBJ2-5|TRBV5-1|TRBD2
ASSRLAGTQETQY
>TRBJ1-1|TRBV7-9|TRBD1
ASSLGRQGLMNTEAF
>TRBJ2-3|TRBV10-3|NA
ARTSTDTQY
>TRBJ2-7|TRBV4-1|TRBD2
ASNAGDEYEQY
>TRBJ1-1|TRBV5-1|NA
ASSLGPKQGNTEAF
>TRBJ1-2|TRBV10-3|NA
AISESQVDYGYT
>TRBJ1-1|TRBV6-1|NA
ASSNQQGFTEAF
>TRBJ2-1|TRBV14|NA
ASSPLSGVAYNEQF
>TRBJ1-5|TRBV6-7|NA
ASSYSSVYSNQPQH
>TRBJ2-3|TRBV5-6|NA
ASSLRVGIGRTDTQY
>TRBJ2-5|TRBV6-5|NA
ASSYGAGGQETQY
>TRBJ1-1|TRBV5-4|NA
ASSPWSTVGNEAF
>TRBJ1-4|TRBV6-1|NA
ASSRAPYREKLF
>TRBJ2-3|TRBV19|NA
ASSIQISTDTQY